The T cell receptor (beta chain) described here comes from a study of T cells in Graves' hyperthyroidism and ophthalmopathy. In regard to this clonotype: Antigen specificity is unknown.

Researchers defined stable Graves' hyperthyroidism as no ophthalmopathy progression within 18 months. Subjects aged 18 to 65 presented with newly diagnosed hyperthyroidism of less than 2 months' duration. Patients with uncontrolled infections, other autoimmune diseases, pregnancy or lactation were excluded. Authors of the study amplified TCR beta CDR3 regions from RNA transcripts. RT-PCR in the first round (using the HTBI primer set) targeted the TCR CDR3. TCRdb fed the multiplex PCR reads into MiXCR, producing one record per CDR3 protein. In the table there are about 50,000 distinct CDR3 sequences, 49% of which are singletons. The CDR3 has 14 amino acids. Trimming took off 2 bases at V and 4 bases at J, with 11 bases between the two ends. The germline CDR1 and CDR2 sequences are ENHRY and SYGVKD. Study results and caveats: Expanded thyroid clonotypes (above 0.001) were mostly also found in blood.

Sample: peripheral blood or thyroid tissue (not recorded which). The chain couples TRBV10-3 to TRBJ1-1; no firm D call. The clonotype was recovered from a woman aged 50 to 60 with Graves' hyperthyroidism. The CDR3 here is CAISEPGGSTEAFF. The CDR3 DNA sequence: TGTGCCATCAGTGAGCCGGGAGGAAGCACTGAAGCTTTCTTT.